One sample yielded the 9 T cell receptor beta chains listed below, sequenced in a study of blood T cell repertoires in COVID-19. Only in-frame clones appear in the TCRdb table, and some are missing; sequencing was by immunoSEQ multiplex PCR. The sample has about 180,000 clones; over 75% are singletons. The source material was PBMCs or T cells enriched from blood (not recorded which). These receptors originate from a human donor with acute COVID-19. The donor label of this sample is uncertain.

The chain employs TRBV6-5 and TRBJ1-5; D may be TRBD1 (6 bases). Trimming left V 6 bases short and J 5 bases short, with 17 bases between. Looked up from germline, CDR1 is MNHEY and CDR2 is SVGAGI. This CDR3 is 15 amino acids long. Here the CDR3 DNA reads TGTGCCAGCAGGAAAACCCAGGGGTCTGATCAGCCCCAGCATTTT. As protein: CASRKTQGSDQPQHF.

The chain is built from TRBV6-6 and TRBJ1-2, with D uncertain. This CDR3 is built from 13 residues. Per the germline V gene, CDR1 is MNHNY and CDR2 is SVGAGI (reference sequence). Trimming cost V 4 bases and J 4 bases, with 10 bases left between them. As DNA, the CDR3 is TGTGCCAGCAGTTCCTACAGCGGCTATGGCTACACCTTC. Translated: CASSSYSGYGYTF.

J is TRBJ1-1 and V is TRBV12-3 or TRBV12-4; D remains ambiguous. The CDR3 is made up of 13 amino acids. V was shortened by 8 bases and J by 5 bases, with 15 bases between the two germline ends. The CDR3: CASLLPGNTEAFF. The CDR3 nucleotides are TGTGCCAGCCTCCTCCCGGGTAATACTGAAGCTTTCTTT.

The chain employs TRBV5-8 and TRBJ2-5; 9 positions match TRBD1. V gave up 0 bases and J gave up 5 bases; unmatched junction bases: 5. The CDR3 sequence is 15 residues long. Germline V lookup: CDR1 SGHTS, CDR2 YDEGEE. This CDR3 reads CASSLAGGQGETQYF. Here the CDR3 DNA reads TGTGCCAGCAGCTTGGCGGGAGGACAGGGGGAGACCCAGTACTTC.

This chain connects TRBV6-5 to TRBJ2-1; D is uncertain. Per germline, CDR1 MNHEY and CDR2 SVGAGI. This CDR3 comprises 14 residues. The V end lost 10 bases, the J end lost 0 bases, and 13 bases lay between the germline ends. CDR3 DNA sequence: TGTGCCACCTTTACGGTGAGCTCCTACAATGAGCAGTTCTTC. Amino acids: CATFTVSSYNEQFF.

The chain is built from TRBV29-1 and TRBJ1-4; perhaps TRBD1 as D (5 bases). CDR3 size: 13 residues. Germline-derived CDR1 and CDR2 are SQVTM and ANQGSEA. Trimming removed 7 bases from V and 7 bases from J, with 16 bases in between. CDR3 sequence reads: CSAGKGRSEKLFF. The CDR3 region has the DNA TGCAGCGCCGGGAAGGGGAGGAGTGAAAAACTGTTTTTT.

V and J are TRBV9 and TRBJ1-4; D possibly corresponds to TRBD1 (5 bases). Germline CDR1 and CDR2: SGDLS and YYNGEE. V was shortened by 3 bases and J by 5 bases, with 17 bases between the two germline ends. The CDR3 sequence is 16 residues long. The DNA of the CDR3 is TGTGCCAGCAGCGAGACGGGGGGGAGTTCAAATGAAAAACTGTTTTTT. Its protein product is CASSETGGSSNEKLFF.

V is TRBV9 and J is TRBJ2-1, with 9 bases that match TRBD1. Looked up from germline, CDR1 is SGDLS and CDR2 is YYNGEE. CDR3 length: 14 residues. Trimming removed 2 bases from V and 8 bases from J; junction bases left unmatched: 5. In DNA, the CDR3 is TGTGCCAGCAGCGTGAGGGACAGGGCTGATGAGCAGTTCTTC. This gives the protein CASSVRDRADEQFF.

The V and J genes are TRBV5-6 and TRBJ2-7; D gene unclear. CDR1 SGHDT and CDR2 YYEEEE come from the germline V gene. There are 14 residues in the CDR3. V lost 7 bases to trimming and J lost 0 bases, with 14 bases between them. CDR3 amino acids: CASLPSPGSYEQYF. The CDR3 coding sequence is TGTGCCAGCTTACCCTCACCGGGCTCCTACGAGCAGTACTTC. Complete variable domain (other parts from reference TRBV5-6 and TRBJ2-7): DAGVTQSPTHLIKTRGQQVTLRCSPKSGHDTVSWYQQALGQGPQFIFQYYEEEERQRGNFPDRFSGHQFPNYSSELNVNALLLGDSALYLCASLPSPGSYEQYFGPGTRLTVT.